The 4 T cell receptor beta chains below were found in one sample sequenced in a study of response to subunit inactivated influenza vaccine. TCRdb processed the RT-PCR reads anew with MiXCR; each CDR3 protein has one entry. The data hold more than 550,000 distinct CDR3 sequences, with over 9.5% observed a single time. The material sequenced was PBMCs from blood, taken on the day of vaccination. Receptor source: a man aged 45-65 years who received an inactivated influenza vaccine.

About this clonotype itself: No conserved phenylalanine or tryptophan is present at the end of the CDR3, so a read error is the likely explanation. This chain joins TRBV11-2 and TRBJ2-5; a possible D gene is TRBD1 (6 bases). CDR1 SGHAT and CDR2 FQNNGV come from the germline V gene. The CDR3 has 17 amino acids. V lost 3 bases and J 2 bases, leaving 19 bases between the germline ends. For the CDR3, the DNA is TGTGCCAGCAGCTTGAGATACAGGGCCCTCCAACAAGAGACCCAGTACTTG. Protein sequence: CASSLRYRALQQETQYL.

The V call is TRBV5-6, the J call TRBJ2-5; possibly TRBD1 for D (6 bases). The germline V gene has CDR1 SGHDT and CDR2 YYEEEE. The CDR3 spans 15 residues. V lost 0 bases and J lost 5, with 14 bases in between. The CDR3 reads CASSLVGAALETQYF. CDR3 DNA sequence: TGTGCCAGCAGCTTGGTGGGGGCTGCGCTGGAGACCCAGTACTTC.

The V gene is TRBV20-1, the J gene TRBJ2-5; TRBD2 matches 8 bases. Germline V gene sequence: CDR1 DFQATT, CDR2 SNEGSKA (reference sequence). Unmatched junction bases numbered 7, after V lost 0 bases and J lost 4 bases. The CDR3 covers 15 residues. CDR3 loop: CSARDSGGGLETQYF. The CDR3 nucleotides are TGCAGTGCTAGAGATAGCGGCGGGGGGTTAGAGACCCAGTACTTC.

The gene calls are TRBV7-2 and TRBJ1-3, with D unresolved. Looked up from germline, CDR1 is SGHTA and CDR2 is FQGNSA. Between the trimmed V and J ends, which lost 4 bases and 0 bases, there was a span of 10 bases. The length of the CDR3 is 15 residues. CDR3 sequence (DNA): TGTGCCAGCAGCTCGAGGGTATACTCTGGAAACACCATATATTTT. This sequence encodes CASSSRVYSGNTIYF. Drawing the rest from reference TRBV7-2 and TRBJ1-3, the complete variable domain is GAGVSQSPSNKVTEKGKDVELRCDPISGHTALYWYRQSLGQGLEFLIYFQGNSAPDKSGLPSDRFSAERTGGSVSTLTIQRTQQEDSAVYLCASSSRVYSGNTIYFGEGSWLTVV.